This T cell receptor beta chain was sequenced during a study of blood T cell repertoires in COVID-19. The CDR3 extends over 15 amino acids. Between the trimmed V and J ends, which lost 4 bases and 4 bases, there was a span of 18 bases. Germline assignment: CDR1 SGHKS and CDR2 YYEKEE (reference sequence). Assay used: immunoSEQ multiplex PCR; TCRdb lists only in-frame clones, some missing. This table holds 65,000 to 95,000 clones, roughly nine tenths found once. This sequence joins TRBV5-5 and TRBJ2-7; possibly TRBD1 for D (6 bases). This TCR came from a man younger than 40 with acute or convalescent COVID-19. The sequenced material came from peripheral blood. The DNA of the CDR3 is TGTGCCAGCAGCCGATTCGGACAGTCGGGGTACGAGCAGTACTTC. It is translated as CASSRFGQSGYEQYF.